This is a list of T cell receptor beta chains from one sample in a study of shared clonotypes between healthy human individuals. Libraries were prepared by immunoSEQ multiplex PCR; TCRdb keeps only in-frame clonotypes and omits some of them. The sample contains some 1,900,000 clones, about 95% of which appear only once. Sequenced input: naive CD8+ T cells sorted from blood. The receptors originated from a man aged 18 to 29 in good health. Both conserved end residues are part of each CDR3. Fields, in order: V gene, J gene, D gene, clone size, CDR3 protein, CDR3 DNA. The D gene is left open where the match is weak. A row's size may be missing; if present it is once, few, many or a size class.

TRBV6-6	TRBJ2-5	-	-	CASSYTSQETQYF	TGTGCCAGCAGTTACACCTCTCAAGAGACCCAGTACTTC
TRBV5-1	TRBJ2-7	TRBD2	once	CASSWMPSGSPYEQYF	TGCGCCAGCAGCTGGATGCCTAGCGGGAGTCCCTACGAGCAGTACTTC
TRBV10-1	TRBJ2-7	-	once	CASSESQGYYEQYF	TGCGCCAGCAGTGAGTCACAGGGTTACTACGAGCAGTACTTC
TRBV5-1	TRBJ1-6	TRBD1	-	CASSMTGGPLHF	TGCGCCAGCAGCATGACAGGGGGGCCCCTCCACTTT
TRBV6-1	TRBJ2-7	-	-	CASTLTPTYEQYF	TGTGCCAGCACCTTGACGCCGACCTACGAGCAGTACTTC
TRBV4-1	TRBJ1-5	-	-	CASSQLGGRGNQPQHF	TGCGCCAGCAGCCAACTCGGGGGTCGGGGCAATCAGCCCCAGCATTTT
TRBV5-8	TRBJ2-7	-	-	CASSLGRGSSYEQYF	TGTGCCAGCAGCTTGGGCAGGGGAAGCTCCTACGAGCAGTACTTC
TRBV9	TRBJ2-7	-	-	CASSGPPAYEQYF	TGTGCCAGCAGCGGACCGCCGGCCTACGAGCAGTACTTC
TRBV4-1	TRBJ2-5	-	-	CASSQEVGQQETQYF	TGCGCCAGCAGCCAAGAGGTGGGGCAGCAAGAGACCCAGTACTTC
TRBV30	TRBJ2-3	-	-	CACAGGLTDTQYF	TGTGCCTGTGCCGGGGGCCTCACAGATACGCAGTATTTT
TRBV27	TRBJ2-5	-	-	CASSLSPGTGHETQYF	TGTGCCAGCAGTTTATCTCCCGGGACTGGTCACGAGACCCAGTACTTC
TRBV9	TRBJ2-7	TRBD1	-	CASSPGQVISYEQYF	TGTGCCAGCAGCCCGGGACAGGTGATCTCCTACGAGCAGTACTTC
TRBV14	TRBJ2-5	-	once	CASSPIGTQTTQYF	TGTGCCAGCAGCCCAATCGGAACACAGACTACCCAGTACTTC